These 4 T cell receptor beta chains came from one sample sequenced in a study of blood T cell repertoires in COVID-19. The protocol was immunoSEQ multiplex PCR, while the TCRdb copy is restricted to in-frame clones and leaves out a portion. The sample has about 190,000 clones, 70% to 90% seen once. The sample taken for sequencing was peripheral blood. The origin of the receptors is a man aged 25 to 40 with acute or convalescent COVID-19.

The chain couples TRBV7-2 to TRBJ1-5; 8 bases map to TRBD1. There are 15 residues in the CDR3. V lost 4 bases to trimming and J lost 2 bases; unmatched junction nucleotides: 4. Germline V gene sequence: CDR1 SGHTA, CDR2 FQGNSA. CDR3 sequence: CASSSLDRGNQPQHF. CDR3 DNA: TGTGCCAGCAGCTCCCTGGACAGGGGCAATCAGCCCCAGCATTTT. Complete variable domain (other parts from reference TRBV7-2 and TRBJ1-5): GAGVSQSPSNKVTEKGKDVELRCDPISGHTALYWYRQSLGQGLEFLIYFQGNSAPDKSGLPSDRFSAERTGGSVSTLTIQRTQQEDSAVYLCASSSLDRGNQPQHFGDGTRLSIL.

The J gene is TRBJ2-1, the V gene TRBV27; possible D gene TRBD2, 5 bases. V was pared by 5 bases and J by 7 bases, with 30 bases between. Germline CDR1 and CDR2: MNHEY and SMNVEV (reference sequence). The CDR3 contains 19 residues. Here the CDR3 DNA reads TGTGCCAGCAGTCCAACCCATTCTACCCTGATATCAAGAGGGAATGAGCAGTTCTTC. This gives the protein CASSPTHSTLISRGNEQFF.

This chain links TRBV19 with TRBJ1-2; 7 positions agree with TRBD1. Germline V CDR1 and CDR2: LNHDA, SQIVND (reference sequence). CDR3 length: 13 residues. Trimming removed 3 bases from V and 8 bases from J; junction bases left unmatched: 6. The CDR3 DNA sequence: TGTGCCAGTAGTATTAAGGGGGCGATAGGCTACACCTTC. Translating gives CASSIKGAIGYTF.

The rearrangement links TRBV19 to TRBJ2-3; D unclear. Trimming took 5 bases from V and 4 from J, leaving 13 bases between them. CDR1 is LNHDA and CDR2 is SQIVND in the germline V gene (reference sequence). CDR3 length: 14 amino acids. The CDR3 protein is CASSVRLESDTQYF. The DNA of the CDR3 is TGTGCCAGTAGTGTTAGGCTAGAATCAGATACGCAGTATTTT.